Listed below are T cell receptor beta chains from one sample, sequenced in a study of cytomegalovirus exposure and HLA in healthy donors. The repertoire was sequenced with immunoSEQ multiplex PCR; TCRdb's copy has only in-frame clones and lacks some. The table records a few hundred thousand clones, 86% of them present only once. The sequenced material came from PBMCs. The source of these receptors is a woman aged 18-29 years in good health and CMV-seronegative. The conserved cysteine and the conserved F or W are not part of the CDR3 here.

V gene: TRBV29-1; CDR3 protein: SVGPRIGGYEQY
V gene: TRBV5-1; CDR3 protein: ASSLDSTNTEAF
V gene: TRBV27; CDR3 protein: ASSLSDRGPYEQY
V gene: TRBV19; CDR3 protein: ASSIGPLKNQETQY
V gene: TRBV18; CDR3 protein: ASSIGGNEQY
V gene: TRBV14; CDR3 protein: ASSKKAASRTDTQY
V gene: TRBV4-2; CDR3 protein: ASSQDRDSGETQY
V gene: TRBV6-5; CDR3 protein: ASSYSGREAF
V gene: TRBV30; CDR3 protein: AIGPGGYNEQF
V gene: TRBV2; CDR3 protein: ASSGGTNSNQPQH
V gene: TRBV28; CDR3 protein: ASSLYGLARSTDTQY
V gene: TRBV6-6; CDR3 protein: ASSYSAGMDEQF
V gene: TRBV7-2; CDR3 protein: ATQRGTDTQY
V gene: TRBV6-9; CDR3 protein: ASSYPMGAEHEQY
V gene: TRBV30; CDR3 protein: AWSRPGLAIYLPYEQY
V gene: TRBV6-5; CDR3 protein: ASRATGTENQPQH
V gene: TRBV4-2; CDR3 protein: ASSQVWGGNQPQH
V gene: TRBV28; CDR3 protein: ASSPGGRYEQY
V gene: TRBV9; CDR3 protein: ASSQKGPGQSSYNEQF
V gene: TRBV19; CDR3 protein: ASSIPPQGQETQY
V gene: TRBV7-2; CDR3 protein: ASSLGPEKLF
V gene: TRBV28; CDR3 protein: ASSLSTTGELF